A single sample is the source of the 30 T cell receptor beta chains below, sequenced in a study of Graves' ophthalmopathy and Graves' hyperthyroidism. Amplification of the TCR beta CDR3 regions used RNA transcripts (as template). HTBI primers primed a first-round RT-PCR, and a second-round multiplex PCR followed. Using its own MiXCR run on the multiplex PCR reads, TCRdb lists one record per CDR3 protein. Among 650,000 to 900,000 distinct CDR3 sequences listed, 40% were seen once. The material sequenced was peripheral blood. All receptors derive from an adult man with Graves' ophthalmopathy.

The gene calls are TRBV12-3 or TRBV12-4 and TRBJ2-7; TRBD1 agrees at 9 bases. This CDR3 has 18 amino acids. V lost 5 bases and J lost 3; bases outside the gene matches: 17. CDR3 region: CASSKPPQTGGESYEQYF. The CDR3 bases are TGTGCCAGCAGTAAACCACCGCAGACAGGGGGGGAAAGCTACGAGCAGTACTTC.

This clonotype has a handful of counts. This chain links TRBV7-9 with TRBJ2-2; 8 nucleotides match TRBD2. Germline values: CDR1 SEHNR, CDR2 FQNEAQ (reference sequence). J gave up 4 bases and V 2 bases, and 6 bases lay outside the gene matches. The CDR3 runs 16 residues. CDR3 loop: CASSLSRLAGTGELFF. CDR3 bases: TGTGCCAGCAGCTTATCGCGGCTAGCGGGCACCGGGGAGCTGTTTTTT.

The chain has TRBV5-6 and TRBJ2-5; unclear D gene. Germline V lookup: CDR1 SGHDT, CDR2 YYEEEE. The CDR3 spans 16 residues. Trimming took 4 bases from V and 5 from J, leaving 21 bases between them. Here the CDR3 DNA reads TGTGCCAGCAGCCCCCTCGTGCAGATAGGGTCTGAGACCCAGTACTTC. Translated, it gives CASSPLVQIGSETQYF.

The rearrangement uses TRBV4-2 and TRBJ1-3; 8 positions agree with TRBD1. CDR3 length equals 16 residues. CDR1 is LGHNA and CDR2 is YNFKEQ in the germline V gene. Unmatched junction bases numbered 4, after V lost 2 bases and J lost 1 base. The CDR3 here is CASSQSTGGSGNTIYF. The CDR3, as DNA: TGTGCCAGCAGCCAATCAACAGGGGGTTCTGGAAACACCATATATTTT.

This chain joins TRBV29-1 and TRBJ1-2; 9 nucleotides align to TRBD1. Germline V lookup: CDR1 SQVTM, CDR2 ANQGSEA. V was clipped by 5 bases and J by 7 bases; unmatched bases: 11. The CDR3 runs to 14 residues. CDR3 sequence (DNA): TGCAGCGTTACCACCTCCGGGACAGGGCTTGGCTACACCTTC. Its protein is CSVTTSGTGLGYTF.

V and J are TRBV2 and TRBJ2-3; possibly TRBD2 for D (5 bases). Germline CDR1 SNHLY, CDR2 FYNNEI. The CDR3 sequence is 12 residues long. Trimming removed 7 bases from V and 7 bases from J, with 12 bases in between. This chain's CDR3 is CASIAPGYTQYF. The CDR3 bases are TGTGCCAGCATTGCACCGGGGTATACGCAGTATTTT.

V gene TRBV10-3 combines with J gene TRBJ1-2; D is uncertain. The V gene's germline CDR1 is ENHRY and CDR2 SYGVKD. This CDR3 comprises 13 residues. Between the trimmed V and J ends, which lost 2 bases and 7 bases, there was a span of 11 bases. DNA for the CDR3: TGTGCCATCAGTGAGGGTAGTCGGACTGGCTACACCTTC. It codes for CAISEGSRTGYTF.

This clonotype has at least ten counts. The V and J genes are TRBV7-9 and TRBJ1-1; D may be TRBD1 (5 bases). The germline CDR1 and CDR2 sequences are SEHNR and FQNEAQ (reference sequence). The V end was cut by 1 base, the J end by 6 bases, with 12 bases between. The CDR3 loop spans 14 amino acids. CDR3 sequence: CASSLVQGSAEAFF. The CDR3 nucleotides read TGTGCCAGCAGCTTAGTGCAGGGATCGGCTGAAGCTTTCTTT.

This clonotype has a handful of counts. The rearrangement uses TRBV19 and TRBJ1-1; 9 nucleotides agree with TRBD1. CDR1 LNHDA and CDR2 SQIVND come from the germline V gene (reference sequence). This CDR3 comprises 12 residues. For the CDR3, the DNA is TGTGCGCAACCGCGGACAGGGGCAAAAGCTTTCTTT. Its translation is CAQPRTGAKAFF.

The chain joins TRBV11-2 to TRBJ1-2, with D tentatively TRBD1 (6 bases). The CDR3 has 14 amino acids. The V end lost 5 bases, the J end lost 7 bases, and 17 bases lay between the germline ends. Germline V gene sequence: CDR1 SGHAT, CDR2 FQNNGV. The CDR3 DNA reads as TGTGCCAGCAGCGCCGGGACGCAACAGGGTGGCTACACCTTC. Its protein is CASSAGTQQGGYTF.

The J gene is TRBJ2-7, the V gene TRBV7-6; D possibly corresponds to TRBD1 (5 bases). V lost 5 bases and J 2 bases, leaving 19 bases between the germline ends. CDR3 length: 16 amino acids. Per germline, CDR1 SGHVS and CDR2 FNYEAQ. The DNA for the CDR3 is TGTGCCAGCAGCCCCCGTCTACAGGAACCTACCTACGAGCAGTACTTC. It yields the protein CASSPRLQEPTYEQYF.

The chain employs TRBV29-1 and TRBJ2-7; possible D gene TRBD1, 6 bases. CDR3 size: 15 residues. V lost 2 bases to trimming and J lost 0 bases, with 14 bases between them. Per germline, CDR1 SQVTM and CDR2 ANQGSEA. CDR3 nucleotide sequence: TGCAGCGTTGAATTTTCTCGGGACAACTCCTACGAGCAGTACTTC. Its protein product is CSVEFSRDNSYEQYF.

In regard to this clonotype: A much more abundant neighbour one base away suggests this may be a read error. V gene TRBV7-3 combines with J gene TRBJ1-1, with D possibly being TRBD1 (5 bases). Germline V CDR1 and CDR2: SGHTA, FQGTGA. This CDR3 is built from 14 residues. The CDR3 bases are TGTGCCAGCAGCGCCACCGGGACCAACACTGAAGCTTCCTTT. Its translation: CASSATGTNTEASF.

With respect to this clonotype: With a much larger clone just one base away, this may be a read error. This rearrangement joins TRBV29-1 to TRBJ2-7; a possible D gene is TRBD2 (5 bases). CDR1 is SQVTM, CDR2 ANQGSEA, per germline. CDR3 length equals 13 residues. Trimming took 5 bases from V and 6 from J, leaving 17 bases between them. CDR3 bases: TGCAGCGTTCTCCGGGAAGAGGCCAGCGAGCAGTACTTC. Protein sequence: CSVLREEASEQYF.

Of note for this clonotype: A junction end diverges from the germline sequence, so it may reflect a read error. This chain connects TRBV25-1 to TRBJ2-2; TRBD1 matches 8 bases. The CDR3 is made up of 17 amino acids. Germline V gene sequence: CDR1 MGHDK, CDR2 SYGVNS. The CDR3 protein is CASSPRTGTVGTGELFF. The CDR3 nucleotides are TGCGCCAGCAGCCCTCGGACAGGGACAGTCGGCACCGGGGAGCTGTTTTTT.

The chain joins TRBV7-9 to TRBJ1-6, with D possibly being TRBD1 (5 bases). Trimming pared 5 bases from V and 7 bases from J, leaving 12 bases between. The CDR3 covers 14 residues. Per germline, CDR1 SEHNR and CDR2 FQNEAQ (reference sequence). CDR3 amino acids: CASSRGGGNSPLHF. The CDR3 region has the DNA TGTGCCAGCAGCCGTGGGGGAGGCAATTCACCCCTCCACTTT.

This clonotype was counted only a few times. The chain carries TRBV25-1 and TRBJ2-2; D is unresolved. The CDR3 runs 16 residues. Germline V gene lookup returns CDR1 MGHDK and CDR2 SYGVNS. Trimming removed 7 bases from V and 0 bases from J, with 15 bases in between. The CDR3: CASTKSRATNTGELFF. Here the CDR3 DNA reads TGTGCCAGCACCAAAAGTCGGGCAACGAACACCGGGGAGCTGTTTTTT.

The chain combines TRBV11-1 with TRBJ2-5; perhaps TRBD2 as D (6 bases). CDR1 SGHAT and CDR2 FQDESV come from the germline V gene (reference sequence). CDR3 length equals 15 residues. V dropped 5 bases and J dropped 5 bases, with 18 bases sitting between them. CDR3 sequence reads: CASSRTRGTTETQYF. CDR3 DNA: TGTGCCAGCAGCCGGACTCGCGGGACGACCGAGACCCAGTACTTC.

This clonotype showed up many times. The CDR3 DNA is TGTGCCAGCAGGAGACAGGGCGGTGGCTACACCTTC. Residues: CASRRQGGGYTF. This rearrangement joins TRBV6-5 to TRBJ1-2; 7 bases match TRBD1. The CDR3 consists of 12 residues. The V and J ends lost 6 bases and 7 bases, in that order; junction bases with no gene match: 5. Germline CDR1 and CDR2: MNHEY and SVGAGI.

This clonotype was seen ten or more times. The chain links TRBV19 to TRBJ1-6; D remains ambiguous. The V end lost 5 bases, the J end lost 6 bases, and 14 bases lay between the germline ends. The CDR3 loop spans 15 amino acids. Germline loops: CDR1 LNHDA, CDR2 SQIVND (reference sequence). This chain's CDR3 is CASSFDGRANSPLHF. DNA of the CDR3: TGTGCCAGTAGTTTCGACGGGAGAGCTAATTCACCCCTCCACTTT.

The rearrangement links TRBV7-9 to TRBJ2-2, with D uncertain. The length of the CDR3 is 16 residues. V was trimmed by 2 bases and J by 1 base, leaving 11 bases between them. CDR1 and CDR2 from the germline V gene are SEHNR and FQNEAQ (reference sequence). CDR3 sequence (DNA): TGTGCCAGCAGCTTAAGGCGTCTAGAGAACACCGGGGAGCTGTTTTTT. It translates to CASSLRRLENTGELFF.

There are a few counts of this clonotype. The gene calls are TRBV29-1 and TRBJ2-4; 8 bases line up with TRBD1. Trimming at V came to 7 bases and at J to 9 bases, leaving 8 bases not matched to a gene. Germline lookup yields CDR1 SQVTM and CDR2 ANQGSEA. CDR3 length equals 12 residues. The CDR3 loop reads CSGQDRDGIQYF. In DNA, the CDR3 is TGCAGCGGCCAGGACAGGGATGGCATTCAGTACTTC.

This clonotype occurred once. The chain joins TRBV25-1 to TRBJ2-5, with 7 bases lining up with TRBD1. Trimming removed 4 bases from V and 7 bases from J; junction bases left unmatched: 15. Germline lookup yields CDR1 MGHDK and CDR2 SYGVNS. CDR3 size: 16 residues. CDR3 DNA sequence: TGTGCCAGCAGTGCTAGAATCGGGACAGCGATCGGGACCCAGTACTTC. Its protein is CASSARIGTAIGTQYF.

This sequence joins TRBV6-5 and TRBJ2-7; 9 positions agree with TRBD2. This CDR3 is built from 13 residues. With 5 bases clipped from V and 5 bases from J, the junction kept 4 bases outside the gene matches. CDR1 MNHEY and CDR2 SVGAGI come from the germline V gene. CDR3 sequence: CASSSGRLNEQYF. CDR3 in DNA: TGTGCCAGCAGTAGCGGGAGGCTGAACGAGCAGTACTTC.

This clonotype was observed once. The chain joins TRBV25-1 to TRBJ2-5, with 7 bases lining up with TRBD2. Trimming removed 6 bases from V and 4 bases from J; junction bases left unmatched: 11. Germline V gene sequence: CDR1 MGHDK, CDR2 SYGVNS. This CDR3 has 15 residues. In DNA form, the CDR3 reads TGTGCCAGCAGCTTAACCCGGACTAGAGGAGAGACCCAGTACTTC. Protein product: CASSLTRTRGETQYF.

This clonotype has only a few counts. The rearrangement joins TRBV4-2 to TRBJ1-6; 9 nucleotides line up with TRBD1. The CDR3 sequence is 15 residues long. V dropped 1 base and J dropped 9; count of bases not matched to a gene: 4. CDR1 and CDR2 from the germline V gene are LGHNA and YNFKEQ. The CDR3 sequence: CASSQGGQGSSPLHF. Here the CDR3 DNA reads TGTGCCAGCAGCCAAGGAGGACAGGGGAGTTCACCCCTCCACTTT.

In regard to this clonotype: At one of its ends the junction is not consistent with the germline gene, which may arise from a read error. The chain carries TRBV29-1 and TRBJ1-3, with 8 bases fitting TRBD1. Germline V gene lookup returns CDR1 SQVTM and CDR2 ANQGSEA. The CDR3 contains 12 residues. CDR3 coding DNA: TGCAGCGTGTCCGGACAGGGAAAGACCATATATTTT. Translating it yields CSVSGQGKTIYF.

The rearrangement links TRBV2 to TRBJ2-5, with D perhaps TRBD1 (5 bases). The CDR3 contains 13 residues. The germline V gene encodes CDR1 SNHLY and CDR2 FYNNEI. The germline V and J ends were trimmed by 6 bases and 2 bases, with 10 bases remaining between them. CDR3 protein: CASRDGQQETQYF. The CDR3 nucleotides are TGTGCCAGCAGAGACGGACAACAAGAGACCCAGTACTTC.

The chain carries TRBV13 and TRBJ2-5; TRBD2 is a possible D gene (6 bases). The V and J ends lost 5 bases and 5 bases respectively, with 15 bases between them. Germline V lookup: CDR1 PRHDT, CDR2 FYEKMQ (reference sequence). This CDR3 comprises 14 residues. The CDR3 sequence is CASSAGLLNETQYF. The DNA for the CDR3 is TGTGCCAGCAGCGCGGGACTTTTAAATGAGACCCAGTACTTC.

This clonotype was picked up a small number of times. The chain employs TRBV3-1 and TRBJ1-4; TRBD1 might be the D (5 bases). V lost 2 bases and J 5 bases, leaving 9 bases between the germline ends. The CDR3 sequence is 14 residues long. CDR1 is LGHDT and CDR2 is YNNKEL in the germline V gene (reference sequence). The CDR3 is CASSQIGTNEKLFF. The CDR3 DNA reads TGTGCCAGCAGCCAAATAGGGACGAATGAAAAACTGTTTTTT.